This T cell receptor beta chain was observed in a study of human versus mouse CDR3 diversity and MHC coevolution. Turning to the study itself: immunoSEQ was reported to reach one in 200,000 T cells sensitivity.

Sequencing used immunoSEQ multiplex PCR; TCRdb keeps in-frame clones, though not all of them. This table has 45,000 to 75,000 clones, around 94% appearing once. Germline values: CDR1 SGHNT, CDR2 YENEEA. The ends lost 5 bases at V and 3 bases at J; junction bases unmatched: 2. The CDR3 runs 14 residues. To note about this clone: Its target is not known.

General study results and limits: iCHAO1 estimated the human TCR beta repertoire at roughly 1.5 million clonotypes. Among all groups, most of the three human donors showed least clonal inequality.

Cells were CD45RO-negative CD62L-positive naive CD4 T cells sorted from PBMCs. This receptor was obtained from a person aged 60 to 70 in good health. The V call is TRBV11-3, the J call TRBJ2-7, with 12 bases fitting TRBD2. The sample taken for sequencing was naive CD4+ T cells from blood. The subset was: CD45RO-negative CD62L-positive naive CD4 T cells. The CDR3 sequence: CASSPTSGSYEQYF. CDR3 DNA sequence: TGTGCCAGCAGCCCGACTAGCGGGAGCTACGAGCAGTACTTC.